The clone carrying this T cell receptor (beta chain) has more than one count but fewer than ten. TCRdb called the PCR reads again in MiXCR, with one record for every CDR3 protein. The sample consists of 15,000 to 20,000 distinct CDR3 sequences, less than 45% of them appearing once. These data are taken from a study of tumor-infiltrating lymphocytes in oesophageal squamous cell carcinoma. With 5 bases clipped from V and 4 bases from J, the junction kept 6 bases outside the gene matches. The CDR3 runs 14 residues. Germline values: CDR1 SGHTA, CDR2 FQGNSA. The TCR comes from a male donor with esophageal squamous cell carcinoma. Sequencing input: esophageal tumor tissue. The chain joins TRBV7-2 to TRBJ2-3; 7 bases fit TRBD2. CDR3 region: CASSPGLGPDTQYF. The CDR3 nucleotides are TGTGCCAGCAGCCCAGGACTAGGCCCAGATACGCAGTATTTT.